The clone carrying this T cell receptor (beta chain) occurred a few times. PCR involved 60 Vbeta and 13 Jbeta primers. Sequencing used immunoSEQ multiplex PCR; TCRdb keeps in-frame clones, though not all of them. This sample yields about 150,000 clones, of which about 61% are seen a single time; roughly 2.5% belongs to the top ten. This sample was included in a study of cytomegalovirus exposure and HLA in healthy donors. Germline CDR1 SGHTA, CDR2 FQGNSA. After removal of 3 bases from V and 2 bases from J, the junction contained 8 bases not matched to a gene. The CDR3 contains 17 residues. This receptor was obtained from a woman aged 40 to 50 in good health and CMV-seronegative. This chain joins TRBV7-2 and TRBJ1-2; 11 bases are shared with TRBD1. The sequencing sample was made of PBMCs. CDR3 sequence reads: CASSFGQGAQDNYGYTF. The CDR3 DNA reads TGTGCCAGCAGCTTCGGACAGGGGGCCCAAGACAACTATGGCTACACCTTC.